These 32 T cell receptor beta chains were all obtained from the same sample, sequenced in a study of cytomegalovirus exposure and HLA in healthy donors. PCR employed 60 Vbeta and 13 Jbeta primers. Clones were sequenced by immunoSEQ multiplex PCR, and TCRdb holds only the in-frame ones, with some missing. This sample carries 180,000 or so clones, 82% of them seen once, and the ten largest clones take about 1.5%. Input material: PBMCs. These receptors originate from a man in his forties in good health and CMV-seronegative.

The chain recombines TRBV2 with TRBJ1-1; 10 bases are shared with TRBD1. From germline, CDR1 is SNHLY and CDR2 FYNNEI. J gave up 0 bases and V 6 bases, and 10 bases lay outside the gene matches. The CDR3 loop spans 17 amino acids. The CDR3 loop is CASSGTGDSLMNTEAFF. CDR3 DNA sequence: TGTGCCAGCAGCGGGACAGGGGACTCTCTTATGAACACTGAAGCTTTCTTT. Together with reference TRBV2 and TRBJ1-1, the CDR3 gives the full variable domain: EPEVTQTPSHQVTQMGQEVILRCVPISNHLYFYWYRQILGQKVEFLVSFYNNEISEKSEIFDDQFSVERPDGSNFTLKIRSTKLEDSAMYFCASSGTGDSLMNTEAFFGQGTRLTVV.

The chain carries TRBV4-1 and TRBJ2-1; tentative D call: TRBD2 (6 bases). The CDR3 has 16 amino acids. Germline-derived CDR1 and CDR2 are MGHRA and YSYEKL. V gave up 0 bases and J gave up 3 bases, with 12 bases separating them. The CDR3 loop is CASSQDDREFYNEQFF. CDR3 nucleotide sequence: TGCGCCAGCAGCCAAGATGACCGGGAGTTCTACAATGAGCAGTTCTTC.

DNA of the CDR3: TGTGCCAGCAGCCAGGGACACTTGAATCAGCCCCAGCATTTT. Translation gives CASSQGHLNQPQHF. The J gene is TRBJ1-5, the V gene TRBV7-6; a weak D match, TRBD1 (6 bases). V lost 5 bases to trimming and J lost 4 bases, with 12 bases between them. Germline values: CDR1 SGHVS, CDR2 FNYEAQ. The CDR3 contains 14 residues.

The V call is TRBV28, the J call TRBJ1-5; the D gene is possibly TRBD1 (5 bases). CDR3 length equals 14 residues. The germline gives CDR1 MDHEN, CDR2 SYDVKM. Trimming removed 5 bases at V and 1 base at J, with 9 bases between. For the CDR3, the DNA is TGTGCCAGCAGTGGGGGGGGAAGCAATCAGCCCCAGCATTTT. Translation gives CASSGGGSNQPQHF.

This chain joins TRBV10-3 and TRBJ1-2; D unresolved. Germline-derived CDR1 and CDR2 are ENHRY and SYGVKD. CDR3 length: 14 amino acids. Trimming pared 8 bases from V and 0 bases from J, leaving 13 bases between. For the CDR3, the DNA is TGTGCCATCTCGGGGTTGACCGCTAACTATGGCTACACCTTC. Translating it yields CAISGLTANYGYTF.

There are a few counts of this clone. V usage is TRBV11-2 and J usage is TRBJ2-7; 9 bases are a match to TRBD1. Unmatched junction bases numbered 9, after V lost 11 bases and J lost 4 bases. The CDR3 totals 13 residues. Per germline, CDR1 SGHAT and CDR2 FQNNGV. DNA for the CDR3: TGTGCCTCCAAGCCGGGGACAGGGTACGAGCAGTACTTC. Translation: CASKPGTGYEQYF. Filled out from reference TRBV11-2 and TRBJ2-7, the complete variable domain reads EAGVAQSPRYKIIEKRQSVAFWCNPISGHATLYWYQQILGQGPKLLIQFQNNGVVDDSQLPKDRFSAERLKGVDSTLKIQPAKLEDSAVYLCASKPGTGYEQYFGPGTRLTVT.

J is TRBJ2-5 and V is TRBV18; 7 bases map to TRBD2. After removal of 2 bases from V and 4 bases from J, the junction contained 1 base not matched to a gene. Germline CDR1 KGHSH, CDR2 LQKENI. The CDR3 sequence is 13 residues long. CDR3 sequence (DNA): TGTGCCAGCTCACCAGGGGGGGGAGAGACCCAGTACTTC. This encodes CASSPGGGETQYF.

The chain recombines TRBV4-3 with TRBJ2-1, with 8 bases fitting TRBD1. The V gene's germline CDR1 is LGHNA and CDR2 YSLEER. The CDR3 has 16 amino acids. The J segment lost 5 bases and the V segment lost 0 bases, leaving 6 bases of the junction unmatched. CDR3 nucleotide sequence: TGCGCCAGCAGCCAAGAATGGGGACAGGCAAACAATGAGCAGTTCTTC. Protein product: CASSQEWGQANNEQFF.

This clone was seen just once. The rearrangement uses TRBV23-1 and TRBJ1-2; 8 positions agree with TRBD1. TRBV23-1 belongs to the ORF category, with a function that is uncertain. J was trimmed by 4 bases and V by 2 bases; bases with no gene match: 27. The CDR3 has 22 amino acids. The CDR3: CASSQSQYPPFRSAGGGYGYTF. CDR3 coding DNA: TGCGCCAGCAGTCAAAGTCAATATCCCCCATTTCGGTCGGCAGGGGGCGGCTATGGCTACACCTTC.

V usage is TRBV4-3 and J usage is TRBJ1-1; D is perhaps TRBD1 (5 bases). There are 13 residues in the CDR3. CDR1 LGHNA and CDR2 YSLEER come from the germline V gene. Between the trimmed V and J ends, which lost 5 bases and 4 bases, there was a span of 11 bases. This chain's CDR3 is CASSLGVVTEAFF. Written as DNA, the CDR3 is TGCGCCAGCAGCTTAGGGGTCGTCACTGAAGCTTTCTTT.

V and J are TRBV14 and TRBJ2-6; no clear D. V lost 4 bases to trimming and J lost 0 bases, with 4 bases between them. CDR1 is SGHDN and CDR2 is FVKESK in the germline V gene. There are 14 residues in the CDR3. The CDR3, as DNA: TGTGCCAGCAGCCGGCCCTCTGGGGCCAACGTCCTGACTTTC. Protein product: CASSRPSGANVLTF.

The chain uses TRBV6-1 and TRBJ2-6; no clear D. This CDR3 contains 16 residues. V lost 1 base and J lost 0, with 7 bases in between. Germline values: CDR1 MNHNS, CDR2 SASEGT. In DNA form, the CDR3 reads TGTGCCAGCAGTGAAGTGAGGCCCTCTGGGGCCAACGTCCTGACTTTC. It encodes CASSEVRPSGANVLTF.

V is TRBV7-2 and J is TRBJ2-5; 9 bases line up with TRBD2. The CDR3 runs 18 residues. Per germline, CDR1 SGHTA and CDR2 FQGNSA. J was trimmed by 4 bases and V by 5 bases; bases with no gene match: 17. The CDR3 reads CASSGVGLGGGARETQYF. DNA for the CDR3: TGTGCCAGCAGCGGTGTGGGATTGGGCGGGGGGGCGAGAGAGACCCAGTACTTC.

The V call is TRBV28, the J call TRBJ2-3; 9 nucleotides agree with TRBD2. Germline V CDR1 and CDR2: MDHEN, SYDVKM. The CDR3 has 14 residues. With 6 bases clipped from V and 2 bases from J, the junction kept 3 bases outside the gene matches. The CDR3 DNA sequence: TGTGCCAGCAGGCTAGCGGGACTCACAGATACGCAGTATTTT. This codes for CASRLAGLTDTQYF.

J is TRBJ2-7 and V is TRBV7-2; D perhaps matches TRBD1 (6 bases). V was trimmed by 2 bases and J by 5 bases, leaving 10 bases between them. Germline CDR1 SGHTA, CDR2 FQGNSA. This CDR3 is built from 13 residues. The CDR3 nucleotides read TGTGCCAGCAGCTTACCAGGGGCCAACGAGCAGTACTTC. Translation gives CASSLPGANEQYF. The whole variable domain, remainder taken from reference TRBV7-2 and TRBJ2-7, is GAGVSQSPSNKVTEKGKDVELRCDPISGHTALYWYRQSLGQGLEFLIYFQGNSAPDKSGLPSDRFSAERTGGSVSTLTIQRTQQEDSAVYLCASSLPGANEQYFGPGTRLTVT.

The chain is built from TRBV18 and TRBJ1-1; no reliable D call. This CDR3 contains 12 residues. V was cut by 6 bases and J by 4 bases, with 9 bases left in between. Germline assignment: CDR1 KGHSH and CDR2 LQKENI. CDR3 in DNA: TGTGCCAGCTCCCCAGCGGCCACTGAAGCTTTCTTT. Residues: CASSPAATEAFF.

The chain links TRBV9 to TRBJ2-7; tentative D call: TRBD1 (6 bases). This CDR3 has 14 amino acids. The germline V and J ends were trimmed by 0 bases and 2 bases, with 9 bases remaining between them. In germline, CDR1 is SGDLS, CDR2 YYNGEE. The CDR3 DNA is TGTGCCAGCAGCGTAGGGGGGCCCGCCTACGAGCAGTACTTC. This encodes CASSVGGPAYEQYF. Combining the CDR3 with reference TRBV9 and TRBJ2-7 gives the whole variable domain DSGVTQTPKHLITATGQRVTLRCSPRSGDLSVYWYQQSLDQGLQFLIQYYNGEERAKGNILERFSAQQFPDLHSELNLSSLELGDSALYFCASSVGGPAYEQYFGPGTRLTVT.

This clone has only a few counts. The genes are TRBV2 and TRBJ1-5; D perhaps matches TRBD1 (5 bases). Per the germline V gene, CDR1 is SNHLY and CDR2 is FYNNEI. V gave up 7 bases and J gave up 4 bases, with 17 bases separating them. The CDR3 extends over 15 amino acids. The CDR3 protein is CASTRQTASNQPQHF. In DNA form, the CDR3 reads TGTGCCAGCACAAGACAGACAGCTAGTAATCAGCCCCAGCATTTT.

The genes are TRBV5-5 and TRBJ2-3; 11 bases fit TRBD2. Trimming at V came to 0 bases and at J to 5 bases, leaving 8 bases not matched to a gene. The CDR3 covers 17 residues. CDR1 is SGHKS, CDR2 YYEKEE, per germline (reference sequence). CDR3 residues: CASSLGLAGGPIDTQYF. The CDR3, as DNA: TGTGCCAGCAGCTTGGGGTTAGCGGGAGGGCCTATAGATACGCAGTATTTT.

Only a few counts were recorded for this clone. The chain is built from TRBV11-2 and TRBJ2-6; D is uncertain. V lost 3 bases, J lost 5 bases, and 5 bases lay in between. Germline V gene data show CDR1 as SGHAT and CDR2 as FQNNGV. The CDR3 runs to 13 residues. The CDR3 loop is CASSFNRANVLTF. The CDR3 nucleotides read TGTGCCAGCAGCTTTAACAGGGCCAACGTCCTGACTTTC.

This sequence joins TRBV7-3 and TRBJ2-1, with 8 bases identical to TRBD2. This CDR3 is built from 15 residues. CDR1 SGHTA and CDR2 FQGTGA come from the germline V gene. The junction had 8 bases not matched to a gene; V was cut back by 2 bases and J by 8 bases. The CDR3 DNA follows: TGTGCCAGCAGCTTACGGGGGGGAGGGCCGCATGAGCAGTTCTTC. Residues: CASSLRGGGPHEQFF.

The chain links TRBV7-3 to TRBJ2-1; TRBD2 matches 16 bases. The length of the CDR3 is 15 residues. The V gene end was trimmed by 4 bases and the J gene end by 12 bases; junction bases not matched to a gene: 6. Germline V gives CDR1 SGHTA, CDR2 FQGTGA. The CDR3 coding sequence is TGTGCCAGCAGCTCGGGACTAGCGGGAGGGTTGGGGCAGTTCTTC. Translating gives CASSSGLAGGLGQFF.

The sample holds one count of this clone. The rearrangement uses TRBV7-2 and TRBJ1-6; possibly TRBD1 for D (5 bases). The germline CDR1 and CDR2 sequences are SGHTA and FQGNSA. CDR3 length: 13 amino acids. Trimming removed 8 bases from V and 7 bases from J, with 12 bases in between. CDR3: CASRQGTNSPLHF. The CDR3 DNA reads TGTGCCAGCCGTCAGGGCACCAATTCACCCCTCCACTTT.

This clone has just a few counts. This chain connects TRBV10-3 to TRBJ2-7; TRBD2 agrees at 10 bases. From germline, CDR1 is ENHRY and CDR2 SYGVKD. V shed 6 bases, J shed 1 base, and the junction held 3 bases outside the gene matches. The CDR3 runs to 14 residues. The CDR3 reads CAIRSSGGSYEQYF. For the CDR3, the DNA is TGTGCCATCAGGTCTAGCGGGGGTTCCTACGAGCAGTACTTC.

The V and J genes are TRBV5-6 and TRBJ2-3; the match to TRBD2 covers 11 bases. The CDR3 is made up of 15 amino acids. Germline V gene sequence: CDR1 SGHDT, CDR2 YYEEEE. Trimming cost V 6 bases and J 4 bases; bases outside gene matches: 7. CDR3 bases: TGTGCCAGCACCCTACTAGCGGGAGTAGCAGATACGCAGTATTTT. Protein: CASTLLAGVADTQYF.

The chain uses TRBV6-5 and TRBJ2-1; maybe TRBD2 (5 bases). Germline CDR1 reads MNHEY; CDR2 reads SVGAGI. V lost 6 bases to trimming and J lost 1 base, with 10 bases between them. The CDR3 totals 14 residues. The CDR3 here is CASSTGVSYNEQFF. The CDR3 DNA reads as TGTGCCAGCAGCACCGGGGTTTCCTACAATGAGCAGTTCTTC.

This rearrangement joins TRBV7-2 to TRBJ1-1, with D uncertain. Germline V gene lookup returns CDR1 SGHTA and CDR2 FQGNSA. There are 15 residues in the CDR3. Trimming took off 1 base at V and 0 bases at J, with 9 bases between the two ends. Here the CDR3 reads CASSLGYTMNTEAFF. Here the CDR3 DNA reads TGTGCCAGCAGCTTAGGTTACACGATGAACACTGAAGCTTTCTTT.

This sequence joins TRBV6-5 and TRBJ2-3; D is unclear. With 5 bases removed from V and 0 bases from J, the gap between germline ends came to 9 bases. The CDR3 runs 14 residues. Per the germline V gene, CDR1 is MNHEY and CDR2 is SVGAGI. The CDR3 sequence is CASSKRLSTDTQYF. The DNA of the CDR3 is TGTGCCAGCAGTAAACGACTTAGCACAGATACGCAGTATTTT.

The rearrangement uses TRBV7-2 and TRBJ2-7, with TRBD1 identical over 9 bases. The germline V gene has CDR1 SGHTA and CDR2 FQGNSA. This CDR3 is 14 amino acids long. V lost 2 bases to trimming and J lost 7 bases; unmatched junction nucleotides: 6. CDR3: CASSLYRGRDEQYF. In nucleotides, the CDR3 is TGTGCCAGCAGCTTATACAGGGGGCGTGATGAGCAGTACTTC.

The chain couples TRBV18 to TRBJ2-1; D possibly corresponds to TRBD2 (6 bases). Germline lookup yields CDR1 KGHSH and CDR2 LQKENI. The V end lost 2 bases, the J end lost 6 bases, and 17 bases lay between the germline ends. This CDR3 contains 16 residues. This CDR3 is CASSPIGGMSGNEQFF. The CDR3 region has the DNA TGTGCCAGCTCACCAATCGGGGGTATGAGTGGCAATGAGCAGTTCTTC.

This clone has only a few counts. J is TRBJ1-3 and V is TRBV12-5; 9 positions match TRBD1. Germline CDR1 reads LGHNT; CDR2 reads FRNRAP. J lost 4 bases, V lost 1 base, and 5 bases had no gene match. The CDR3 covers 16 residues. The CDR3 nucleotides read TGTGCTAGTGGTTTGGACGGGACAGGGAGAGGAAACACCATATATTTT. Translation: CASGLDGTGRGNTIYF.

The CDR3 region has the DNA TGTGCCAGCAGCCAAGTCGGGACAGGGGCTAACTATGGCTACACCTTC. Encoded protein: CASSQVGTGANYGYTF. This sequence joins TRBV4-2 and TRBJ1-2; 10 nucleotides align to TRBD1. Looked up from germline, CDR1 is LGHNA and CDR2 is YNFKEQ. After removal of 1 base from V and 0 bases from J, the junction contained 2 bases not matched to a gene. CDR3 length: 16 amino acids.